These 29 T cell receptor beta chains were all obtained from the same sample, sequenced in a study of cytomegalovirus exposure and HLA in healthy donors. PCR used 60 Vbeta primers and 13 Jbeta primers. Sequencing used immunoSEQ multiplex PCR; TCRdb keeps in-frame clones, though not all of them. This table holds tens of thousands of clones, under 90% found once. Sample: PBMCs. These receptor sequences come from a man aged 45-65 years in good health and CMV-seronegative.

The chain links TRBV20-1 to TRBJ2-7; D unresolved. Trimming pared 5 bases from V and 1 base from J, leaving 6 bases between. The CDR3 length is 11 residues. Germline CDR1 is DFQATT and CDR2 is SNEGSKA (reference sequence). The CDR3 spells CSAVRSYEQYF. The CDR3 nucleotides are TGCAGTGCTGTCCGTTCCTACGAGCAGTACTTC.

This chain connects TRBV6-1 to TRBJ1-5, with D unresolved. The CDR3 has 16 residues. From germline, CDR1 is MNHNS and CDR2 SASEGT. Trimming took off 2 bases at V and 6 bases at J, with 17 bases between the two ends. The CDR3 sequence is CASSEWWGGSPQPQHF. The CDR3 DNA reads TGTGCCAGCAGTGAATGGTGGGGAGGAAGCCCTCAGCCCCAGCATTTT.

V gene TRBV7-2 combines with J gene TRBJ2-7; 7 positions agree with TRBD2. CDR1 and CDR2 from the germline V gene are SGHTA and FQGNSA. This CDR3 is built from 13 residues. The V and J ends lost 5 bases and 3 bases, in that order; junction bases with no gene match: 4. DNA of the CDR3: TGTGCCAGCAGCGCTGGGGGGGTCTACGAGCAGTACTTC. This codes for CASSAGGVYEQYF. The whole variable domain, filled in from reference TRBV7-2 and TRBJ2-7, reads GAGVSQSPSNKVTEKGKDVELRCDPISGHTALYWYRQSLGQGLEFLIYFQGNSAPDKSGLPSDRFSAERTGGSVSTLTIQRTQQEDSAVYLCASSAGGVYEQYFGPGTRLTVT.

The J gene is TRBJ2-1, the V gene TRBV19; 11 positions match TRBD2. This CDR3 is built from 17 residues. CDR1 and CDR2 (germline): LNHDA, SQIVND (reference sequence). Losses at the gene ends were 1 base for V and 7 bases for J; bases not matched to a gene: 9. The CDR3 loop reads CASSIGGTSGSLNEQFF. DNA for the CDR3: TGTGCCAGTAGTATAGGGGGGACTAGCGGCTCTTTAAATGAGCAGTTCTTC.

This clone came up once. The chain employs TRBV11-2 and TRBJ2-7; the match to TRBD1 covers 7 bases. V lost 4 bases and J lost 3; bases outside the gene matches: 6. CDR1 and CDR2 from the germline V gene are SGHAT and FQNNGV. This CDR3 region has 14 residues. The CDR3 sequence is CASSSGTVRYEQYF. The CDR3, as DNA: TGTGCCAGCAGCTCCGGGACAGTACGCTACGAGCAGTACTTC. Full variable domain (outside the CDR3, taken from reference TRBV11-2 and TRBJ2-7): EAGVAQSPRYKIIEKRQSVAFWCNPISGHATLYWYQQILGQGPKLLIQFQNNGVVDDSQLPKDRFSAERLKGVDSTLKIQPAKLEDSAVYLCASSSGTVRYEQYFGPGTRLTVT.

The V and J genes are TRBV4-2 and TRBJ1-4, with unresolved D. This CDR3 contains 16 residues. With 1 base removed from V and 8 bases from J, the gap between germline ends came to 17 bases. From germline, CDR1 is LGHNA and CDR2 YNFKEQ. For the CDR3, the DNA is TGTGCCAGCAGCCAAGTAGGAAGGACCCCGGGGGAAAAACTGTTTTTT. Its translation: CASSQVGRTPGEKLFF.

The V gene is TRBV30, the J gene TRBJ2-1; TRBD2 matches at 11 bases. Germline V CDR1 and CDR2: GTSNPN, SVGIG (reference sequence). V trimming: 8 bases; J trimming: 3 bases; junction bases outside the gene matches: 12. This CDR3 spans 16 amino acids. CDR3 DNA sequence: TGTGCCGGCCGGACCAAACTAGCGGGAGTCTACAATGAGCAGTTCTTC. Encoded protein: CAGRTKLAGVYNEQFF. The variable domain in full, with the rest retrieved from reference TRBV30 and TRBJ2-1, is SQTIHQWPATLVQPVGSPLSLECTVEGTSNPNLYWYRQAAGRGLQLLFYSVGIGQISSEVPQNLSASRPQDRQFILSSKKLLLSDSGFYLCAGRTKLAGVYNEQFFGPGTRLTVL.

In DNA, the CDR3 is TGTGCCAGTGGACTAGTACCCACAGATACGCAGTATTTT. Its translation: CASGLVPTDTQYF. V and J are TRBV19 and TRBJ2-3, with TRBD2 identical over 7 bases. This CDR3 is 13 amino acids long. V gave up 8 bases and J gave up 2 bases; unmatched junction bases: 4. The germline V gene encodes CDR1 LNHDA and CDR2 SQIVND (reference sequence).

Concerning this clone itself: One junction end does not reproduce the germline sequence, and a read error may be involved. CDR3 bases: TGTTCCAGCAGCTTAGGCCCGGGACAGCTTATTGGCTACACCTTC. This codes for CSSSLGPGQLIGYTF. This rearrangement joins TRBV7-9 to TRBJ1-2; 7 positions match TRBD1. This CDR3 region has 15 residues. From germline, CDR1 is SEHNR and CDR2 FQNEAQ (reference sequence). The complete variable domain, with remaining parts taken from reference TRBV7-9 and TRBJ1-2, reads DTGVSQNPRHKITKRGQNVTFRCDPISEHNRLYWYRQTLGQGPEFLTYFQNEAQLEKSRLLSDRFSAERPKGSFSTLEIQRTEQGDSAMYLCSSSLGPGQLIGYTFGSGTRLTVV.

The rearrangement links TRBV6-1 to TRBJ1-5, with D possibly TRBD1 on 5 matching bases. V was trimmed by 3 bases and J by 2 bases, leaving 8 bases between them. Germline values: CDR1 MNHNS, CDR2 SASEGT. The CDR3 extends over 14 amino acids. CDR3 loop: CASSEGLGNQPQHF. The CDR3, as DNA: TGTGCCAGCAGTGAGGGGCTGGGCAATCAGCCCCAGCATTTT.

The chain is built from TRBV7-3 and TRBJ2-7, with TRBD1 identical over 9 bases. This CDR3 spans 20 amino acids. With V trimmed by 4 bases and J by 3 bases, 22 bases remained unmatched. Germline-derived CDR1 and CDR2 are SGHTA and FQGTGA. CDR3 loop: CASSSLSGQGGRGPRYEQYF. The CDR3 DNA follows: TGTGCCAGCAGCTCGTTATCGGGACAGGGTGGGCGGGGGCCTCGCTACGAGCAGTACTTC.

The chain carries TRBV5-6 and TRBJ1-4; weak D call: TRBD1 (5 bases). The germline V and J ends were trimmed by 4 bases and 3 bases, with 10 bases remaining between them. The length of the CDR3 is 14 residues. Germline values: CDR1 SGHDT, CDR2 YYEEEE. The CDR3 sequence is CASSGGTSNEKLFF. The CDR3 nucleotides read TGTGCCAGCAGCGGCGGGACGTCTAATGAAAAACTGTTTTTT.

This clone was counted only a few times. The CDR3 DNA sequence: TGTGCCAGCAGCTTATTGACAGGATATACCGGGGAGCTGTTTTTT. Translating gives CASSLLTGYTGELFF. This rearrangement joins TRBV5-5 to TRBJ2-2; D perhaps matches TRBD1 (6 bases). The CDR3 is 15 residues long. CDR1 is SGHKS and CDR2 is YYEKEE in the germline V gene (reference sequence). V lost 2 bases, J lost 5 bases, and 13 bases lay in between.

This chain joins TRBV2 and TRBJ2-7; TRBD1 might be the D (5 bases). Germline CDR1 reads SNHLY; CDR2 reads FYNNEI. The CDR3 covers 12 residues. V was clipped by 6 bases and J by 4 bases, with 10 bases between them. This CDR3 reads CASSLQGYEQYF. The CDR3 nucleotides read TGTGCCAGCAGCCTCCAGGGTTACGAGCAGTACTTC.

This sequence joins TRBV7-2 and TRBJ1-5; a possible D gene is TRBD1 (5 bases). The V gene's germline CDR1 is SGHTA and CDR2 FQGNSA. The CDR3 is made up of 15 amino acids. Trimming left V 5 bases short and J 3 bases short, with 14 bases between. DNA of the CDR3: TGTGCCAGCAGCCCACAGACAGCGTCCAATCAGCCCCAGCATTTT. Protein sequence: CASSPQTASNQPQHF. The full variable domain, with the rest looked up from reference TRBV7-2 and TRBJ1-5, is GAGVSQSPSNKVTEKGKDVELRCDPISGHTALYWYRQSLGQGLEFLIYFQGNSAPDKSGLPSDRFSAERTGGSVSTLTIQRTQQEDSAVYLCASSPQTASNQPQHFGDGTRLSIL.

The chain links TRBV9 to TRBJ1-2; D gene ambiguous. CDR3 length: 16 amino acids. Trimming shortened V by 4 bases and J by 4 bases, and 20 bases separated the two germline ends. From germline, CDR1 is SGDLS and CDR2 YYNGEE. The CDR3: CASSFDTVPAGYGYTF. DNA for the CDR3: TGTGCCAGCAGCTTCGATACAGTGCCGGCGGGCTATGGCTACACCTTC.

The chain is built from TRBV2 and TRBJ2-3; 8 bases match TRBD2. After removal of 7 bases from V and 3 bases from J, the junction contained 9 bases not matched to a gene. CDR3 size: 15 residues. From germline, CDR1 is SNHLY and CDR2 FYNNEI. The CDR3 here is CASIPGLGATDTQYF. CDR3 bases: TGTGCCAGCATTCCGGGACTAGGGGCGACAGATACGCAGTATTTT.

The rearrangement uses TRBV19 and TRBJ2-1; 7 bases are a match to TRBD1. The CDR3 spans 12 residues. The germline CDR1 and CDR2 sequences are LNHDA and SQIVND (reference sequence). V trimming: 4 bases; J trimming: 10 bases; junction bases outside the gene matches: 4. The CDR3 bases are TGTGCCAGTAGTAGACAGGGTCGGGAGCAGTTCTTC. It encodes CASSRQGREQFF.

The gene calls are TRBV28 and TRBJ2-7; D possibly corresponds to TRBD1 (6 bases). Trimming cost V 4 bases and J 2 bases, with 24 bases left between them. The germline CDR1 and CDR2 sequences are MDHEN and SYDVKM. This CDR3 is built from 18 residues. The CDR3 DNA reads TGTGCCAGCAGTTCAGGGACGGGACAATTAAGGGGGACCTACGAGCAGTACTTC. Protein: CASSSGTGQLRGTYEQYF.

The chain carries TRBV7-8 and TRBJ1-3; D uncertain. The ends were cut back, 1 base at V and 0 bases at J, with 7 bases in the middle. CDR1 is SGHVS and CDR2 is FQNEAQ in the germline V gene. The CDR3 runs 15 residues. Here the CDR3 reads CASSLGQVSGNTIYF. The CDR3 DNA sequence: TGTGCCAGCAGCTTAGGTCAGGTCTCTGGAAACACCATATATTTT.

The rearrangement uses TRBV18 and TRBJ2-3; a weak D match, TRBD2 (6 bases). There are 15 residues in the CDR3. Germline values: CDR1 KGHSH, CDR2 LQKENI. Trimming shortened V by 3 bases and J by 0 bases, and 10 bases separated the two germline ends. The CDR3 sequence: CASSPEGISTDTQYF. The CDR3, as DNA: TGTGCCAGCTCACCGGAGGGAATTAGCACAGATACGCAGTATTTT.

The chain employs TRBV10-3 and TRBJ2-3, with 7 nucleotides matching TRBD1. The CDR3 is 15 residues long. With V trimmed by 10 bases and J by 0 bases, 10 bases remained unmatched. The germline gives CDR1 ENHRY, CDR2 SYGVKD. DNA of the CDR3: TGTGCCAGGCACCTAGGGGGCGCTAGCACAGATACGCAGTATTTT. Protein: CARHLGGASTDTQYF.

This chain uses TRBV18 with TRBJ2-5; 10 nucleotides line up with TRBD2. V lost 3 bases to trimming and J lost 2 bases; unmatched junction nucleotides: 3. The CDR3 length is 15 residues. The germline gives CDR1 KGHSH, CDR2 LQKENI. CDR3 residues: CASSPRTSGQETQYF. In DNA, the CDR3 is TGTGCCAGCTCACCTAGGACTAGCGGTCAAGAGACCCAGTACTTC.

V gene TRBV6-5 combines with J gene TRBJ2-5, with TRBD2 identical over 8 bases. The length of the CDR3 is 16 residues. Germline trimming cut 0 bases from V and 11 bases from J; bases unmatched to any gene: 14. Germline lookup yields CDR1 MNHEY and CDR2 SVGAGI. CDR3 nucleotides: TGTGCCAGCAGTTACTCGAGGGAAGCGGGAGTGAGAGAGCAGTACTTC. Amino acids: CASSYSREAGVREQYF.

The chain uses TRBV9 and TRBJ2-4; a possible D gene is TRBD1 (6 bases). This CDR3 has 15 residues. The germline gives CDR1 SGDLS, CDR2 YYNGEE. Between the trimmed V and J ends, which lost 4 bases and 1 base, there was a span of 12 bases. CDR3 residues: CASSPRQVAKNIQYF. Written as DNA, the CDR3 is TGTGCCAGCAGCCCGCGACAGGTCGCCAAAAACATTCAGTACTTC.

J is TRBJ2-7 and V is TRBV9, with D perhaps matching TRBD1 (6 bases). The germline V gene has CDR1 SGDLS and CDR2 YYNGEE. V was trimmed by 0 bases and J by 2 bases, leaving 9 bases between them. The CDR3 extends over 14 amino acids. The CDR3 nucleotides are TGTGCCAGCAGCGTAGGGGACAATACCTACGAGCAGTACTTC. This encodes CASSVGDNTYEQYF.

The J gene is TRBJ2-7, the V gene TRBV6-6; unclear D gene. The CDR3 runs 12 residues. V lost 1 base to trimming and J lost 3 bases, with 4 bases between them. Germline CDR1 MNHNY, CDR2 SVGAGI (reference sequence). This chain's CDR3 is CASSYYNYEQYF. The DNA for the CDR3 is TGTGCCAGCAGTTACTACAACTACGAGCAGTACTTC.

This clone occurred a few times. The rearrangement links TRBV6-1 to TRBJ2-2; no clear D gene. Germline lookup yields CDR1 MNHNS and CDR2 SASEGT. The V end was cut by 4 bases, the J end by 5 bases, with 11 bases between. The CDR3 consists of 14 residues. CDR3 region: CASSAGPKTGELFF. CDR3 DNA: TGTGCCAGCAGTGCTGGGCCTAAGACCGGGGAGCTGTTTTTT.

This chain links TRBV28 with TRBJ1-1; unclear D gene. The V and J ends lost 5 bases and 0 bases respectively, with 10 bases between them. CDR1 is MDHEN, CDR2 SYDVKM, per germline. The CDR3 loop spans 14 amino acids. CDR3 amino acids: CASSKGSLNTEAFF. CDR3 DNA: TGTGCCAGCAGTAAAGGGAGTTTGAACACTGAAGCTTTCTTT.